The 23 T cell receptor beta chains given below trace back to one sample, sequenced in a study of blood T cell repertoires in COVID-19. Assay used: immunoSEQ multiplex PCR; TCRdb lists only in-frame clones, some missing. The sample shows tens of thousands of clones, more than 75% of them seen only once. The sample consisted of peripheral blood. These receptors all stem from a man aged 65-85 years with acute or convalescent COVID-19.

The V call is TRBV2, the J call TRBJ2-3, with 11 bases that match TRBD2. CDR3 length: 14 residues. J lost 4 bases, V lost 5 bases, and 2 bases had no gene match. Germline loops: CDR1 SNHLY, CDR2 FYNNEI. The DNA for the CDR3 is TGTGCCAGCAGTAAACTAGCGGGAGCAGATACGCAGTATTTT. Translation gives CASSKLAGADTQYF.

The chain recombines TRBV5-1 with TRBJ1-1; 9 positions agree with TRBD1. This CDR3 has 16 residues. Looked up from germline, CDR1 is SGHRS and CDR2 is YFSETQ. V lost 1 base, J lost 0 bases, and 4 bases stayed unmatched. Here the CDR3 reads CASSLTGTGLNTEAFF. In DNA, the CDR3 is TGCGCCAGCAGCTTGACCGGGACAGGGTTGAACACTGAAGCTTTCTTT.

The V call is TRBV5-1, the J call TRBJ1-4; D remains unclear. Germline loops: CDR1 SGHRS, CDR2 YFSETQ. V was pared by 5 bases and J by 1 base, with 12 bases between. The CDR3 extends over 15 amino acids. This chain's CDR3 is CASSWFVGTNEKLFF. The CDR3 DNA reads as TGCGCCAGCAGTTGGTTTGTCGGAACTAATGAAAAACTGTTTTTT. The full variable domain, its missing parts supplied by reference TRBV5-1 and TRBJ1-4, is KAGVTQTPRYLIKTRGQQVTLSCSPISGHRSVSWYQQTPGQGLQFLFEYFSETQRNKGNFPGRFSGRQFSNSRSEMNVSTLELGDSALYLCASSWFVGTNEKLFFGSGTQLSVL.

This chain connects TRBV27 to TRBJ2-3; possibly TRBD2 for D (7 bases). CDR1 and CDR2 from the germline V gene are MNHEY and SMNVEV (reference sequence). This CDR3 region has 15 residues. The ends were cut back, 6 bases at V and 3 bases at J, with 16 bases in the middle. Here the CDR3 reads CASRRRGGPTDTQYF. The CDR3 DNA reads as TGTGCCAGCAGACGGAGGGGGGGCCCGACAGATACGCAGTATTTT.

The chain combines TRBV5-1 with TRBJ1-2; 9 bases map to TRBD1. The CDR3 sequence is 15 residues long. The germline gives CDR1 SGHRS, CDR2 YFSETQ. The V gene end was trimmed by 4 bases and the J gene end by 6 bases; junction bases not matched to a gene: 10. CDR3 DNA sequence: TGCGCCAGCAGCACCCGGGACAGGGATAAGAATGGCTACACCTTC. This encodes CASSTRDRDKNGYTF.

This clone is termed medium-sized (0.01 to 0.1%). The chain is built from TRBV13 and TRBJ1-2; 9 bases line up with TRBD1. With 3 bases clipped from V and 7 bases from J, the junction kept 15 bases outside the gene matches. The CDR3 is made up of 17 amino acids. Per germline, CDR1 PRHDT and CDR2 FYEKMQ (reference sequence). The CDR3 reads CASSFFRLTGGDSGYTF. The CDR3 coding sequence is TGTGCCAGCAGCTTCTTTCGGCTTACAGGGGGCGATAGTGGCTACACCTTC.

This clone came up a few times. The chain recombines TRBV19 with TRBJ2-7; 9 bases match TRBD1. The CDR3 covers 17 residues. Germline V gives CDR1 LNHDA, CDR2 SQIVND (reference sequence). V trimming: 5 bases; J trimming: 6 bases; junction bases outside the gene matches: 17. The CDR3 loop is CASSETGQGLRVSEQYF. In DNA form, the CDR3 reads TGTGCCAGTAGTGAAACCGGACAGGGGCTGAGGGTGAGCGAGCAGTACTTC. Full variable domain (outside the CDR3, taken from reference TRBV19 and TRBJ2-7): DGGITQSPKYLFRKEGQNVTLSCEQNLNHDAMYWYRQDPGQGLRLIYYSQIVNDFQKGDIAEGYSVSREKKESFPLTVTSAQKNPTAFYLCASSETGQGLRVSEQYFGPGTRLTVT.

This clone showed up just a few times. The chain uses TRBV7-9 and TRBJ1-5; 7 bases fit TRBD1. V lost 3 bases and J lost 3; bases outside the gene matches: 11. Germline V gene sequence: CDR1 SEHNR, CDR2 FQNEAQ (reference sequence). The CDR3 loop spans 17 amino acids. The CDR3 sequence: CASSLVRGPGINQPQHF. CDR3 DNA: TGTGCCAGCAGCTTGGTGAGGGGGCCGGGGATCAATCAGCCCCAGCATTTT.

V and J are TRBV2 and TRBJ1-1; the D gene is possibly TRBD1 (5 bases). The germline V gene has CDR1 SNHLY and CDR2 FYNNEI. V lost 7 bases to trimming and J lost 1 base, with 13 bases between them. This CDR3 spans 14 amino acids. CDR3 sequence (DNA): TGTGCCAGCACCAGCGGGACCAAGAACACTGAAGCTTTCTTT. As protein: CASTSGTKNTEAFF.

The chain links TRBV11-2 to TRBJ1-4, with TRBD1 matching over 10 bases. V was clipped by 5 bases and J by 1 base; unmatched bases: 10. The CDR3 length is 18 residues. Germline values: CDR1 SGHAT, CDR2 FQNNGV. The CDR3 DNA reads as TGTGCCAGCAGCCTCCGCAGGGGACAGGGGTTAACTAATGAAAAACTGTTTTTT. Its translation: CASSLRRGQGLTNEKLFF.

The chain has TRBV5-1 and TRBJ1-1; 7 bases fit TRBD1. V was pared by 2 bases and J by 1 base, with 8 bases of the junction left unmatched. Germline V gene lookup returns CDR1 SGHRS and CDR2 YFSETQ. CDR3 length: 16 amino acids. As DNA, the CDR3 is TGCGCCAGCAGCTTTGGCCCAAACAGGGGGAACACTGAAGCTTTCTTT. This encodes CASSFGPNRGNTEAFF.

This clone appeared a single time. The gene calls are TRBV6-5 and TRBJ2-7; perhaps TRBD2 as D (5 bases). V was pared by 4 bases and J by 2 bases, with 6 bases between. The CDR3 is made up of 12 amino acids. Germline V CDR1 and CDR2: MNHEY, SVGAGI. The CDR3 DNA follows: TGTGCCAGCAGTTCCGGGGCCTACGAGCAGTACTTC. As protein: CASSSGAYEQYF.

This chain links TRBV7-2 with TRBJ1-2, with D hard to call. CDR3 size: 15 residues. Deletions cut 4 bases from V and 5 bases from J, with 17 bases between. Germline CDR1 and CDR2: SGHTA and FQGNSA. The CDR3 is CASSSNDIGAYGYTF. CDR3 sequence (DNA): TGTGCCAGCAGCTCAAATGACATCGGTGCTTATGGCTACACCTTC.

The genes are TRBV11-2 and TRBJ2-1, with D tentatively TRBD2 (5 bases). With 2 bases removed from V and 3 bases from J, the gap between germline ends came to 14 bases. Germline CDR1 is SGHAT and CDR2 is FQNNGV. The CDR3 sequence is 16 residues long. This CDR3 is CASSLREQSIYNEQFF. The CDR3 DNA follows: TGTGCCAGCAGCTTACGGGAACAGTCGATCTACAATGAGCAGTTCTTC.

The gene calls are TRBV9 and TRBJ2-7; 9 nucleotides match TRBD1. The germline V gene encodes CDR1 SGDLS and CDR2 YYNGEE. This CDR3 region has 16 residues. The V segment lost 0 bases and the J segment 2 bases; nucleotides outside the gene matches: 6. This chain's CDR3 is CASSVAPGQGTYEQYF. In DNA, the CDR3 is TGTGCCAGCAGCGTAGCTCCGGGACAGGGTACCTACGAGCAGTACTTC.

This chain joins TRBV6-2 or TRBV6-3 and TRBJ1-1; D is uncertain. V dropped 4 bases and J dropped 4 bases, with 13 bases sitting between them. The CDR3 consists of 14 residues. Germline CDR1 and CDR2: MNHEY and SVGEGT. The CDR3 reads CASSFATVSTEAFF. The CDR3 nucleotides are TGTGCCAGCAGTTTTGCCACAGTGAGCACTGAAGCTTTCTTT.

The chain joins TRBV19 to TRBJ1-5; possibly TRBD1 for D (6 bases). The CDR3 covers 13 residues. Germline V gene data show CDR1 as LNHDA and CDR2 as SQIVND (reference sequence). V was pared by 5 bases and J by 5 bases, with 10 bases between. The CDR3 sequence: CASSAQGYQPQHF. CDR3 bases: TGTGCCAGTAGTGCACAGGGCTATCAGCCCCAGCATTTT.

This CDR3 is CASAPESNQPQHF. The CDR3 coding sequence is TGTGCCAGTGCCCCCGAGAGCAATCAGCCCCAGCATTTT. The chain employs TRBV6-5 and TRBJ1-5; D unclear. In germline, CDR1 is MNHEY, CDR2 SVGAGI. The V end lost 9 bases, the J end lost 1 base, and 10 bases lay between the germline ends. The CDR3 covers 13 residues.

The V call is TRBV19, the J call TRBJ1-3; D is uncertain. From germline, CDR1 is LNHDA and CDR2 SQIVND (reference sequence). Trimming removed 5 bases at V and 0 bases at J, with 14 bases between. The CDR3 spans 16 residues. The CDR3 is CASSGNANLSGNTIYF. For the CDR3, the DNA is TGTGCCAGTAGTGGCAACGCAAACCTCTCTGGAAACACCATATATTTT. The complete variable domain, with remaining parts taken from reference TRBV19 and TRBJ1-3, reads DGGITQSPKYLFRKEGQNVTLSCEQNLNHDAMYWYRQDPGQGLRLIYYSQIVNDFQKGDIAEGYSVSREKKESFPLTVTSAQKNPTAFYLCASSGNANLSGNTIYFGEGSWLTVV.

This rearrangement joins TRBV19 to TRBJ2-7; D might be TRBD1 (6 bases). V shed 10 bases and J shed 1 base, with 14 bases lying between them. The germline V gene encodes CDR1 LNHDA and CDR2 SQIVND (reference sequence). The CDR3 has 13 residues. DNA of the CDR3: TGTGCCACTACAGGGATGGGGTCCTACGAGCAGTACTTC. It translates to CATTGMGSYEQYF. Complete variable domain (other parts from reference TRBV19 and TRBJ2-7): DGGITQSPKYLFRKEGQNVTLSCEQNLNHDAMYWYRQDPGQGLRLIYYSQIVNDFQKGDIAEGYSVSREKKESFPLTVTSAQKNPTAFYLCATTGMGSYEQYFGPGTRLTVT.

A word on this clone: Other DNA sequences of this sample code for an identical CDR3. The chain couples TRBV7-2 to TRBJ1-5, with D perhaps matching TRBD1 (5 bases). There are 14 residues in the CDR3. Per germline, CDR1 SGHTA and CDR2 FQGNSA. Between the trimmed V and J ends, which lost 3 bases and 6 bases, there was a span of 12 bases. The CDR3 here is CASSFLQGGQPQHF. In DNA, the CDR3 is TGTGCCAGCAGCTTTTTGCAGGGAGGTCAGCCCCAGCATTTT. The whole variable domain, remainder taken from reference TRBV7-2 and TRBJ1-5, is GAGVSQSPSNKVTEKGKDVELRCDPISGHTALYWYRQSLGQGLEFLIYFQGNSAPDKSGLPSDRFSAERTGGSVSTLTIQRTQQEDSAVYLCASSFLQGGQPQHFGDGTRLSIL.

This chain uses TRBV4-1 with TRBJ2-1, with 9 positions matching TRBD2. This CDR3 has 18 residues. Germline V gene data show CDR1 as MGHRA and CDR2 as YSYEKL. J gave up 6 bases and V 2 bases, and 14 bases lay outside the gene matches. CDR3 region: CASSQRAWAGGPGNEQFF. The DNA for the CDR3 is TGCGCCAGCAGCCAAAGGGCTTGGGCGGGAGGGCCAGGCAATGAGCAGTTCTTC.

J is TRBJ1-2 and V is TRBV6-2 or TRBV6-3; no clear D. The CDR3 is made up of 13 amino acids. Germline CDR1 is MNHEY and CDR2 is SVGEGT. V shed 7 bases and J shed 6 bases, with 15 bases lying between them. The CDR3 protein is CASTPRGRDGYTF. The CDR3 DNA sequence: TGTGCCAGCACCCCCCGGGGTCGGGATGGCTACACCTTC.